Each of the 19 T cell receptor beta chains below was sequenced from the same sample in a study of shared clonotypes between healthy human individuals. The data were produced by immunoSEQ multiplex PCR, yet TCRdb's version contains in-frame clones alone and is incomplete. Of hundreds of thousands of clones detected, approximately 79% appear once; the ten largest clones hold 1.7%. Sequencing was done on a sample of memory CD4+ T cells sorted from blood. The subset denotes: CD45RA-negative fraction. Every receptor here comes from a woman aged 25 to 39 in good health.

The rearrangement joins TRBV5-4 to TRBJ2-1, with D hard to call. The CDR3 consists of 15 residues. The germline V gene has CDR1 SGHNT and CDR2 YYREEE (reference sequence). V lost 3 bases to trimming and J lost 4 bases, with 14 bases between them. The CDR3 is CASSWGSSMYNEQFF. CDR3 sequence (DNA): TGTGCCAGCAGCTGGGGTAGTTCCATGTACAATGAGCAGTTCTTC. The whole variable domain, filled in from reference TRBV5-4 and TRBJ2-1, reads ETGVTQSPTHLIKTRGQQVTLRCSSQSGHNTVSWYQQALGQGPQFIFQYYREEENGRGNFPPRFSGLQFPNYSSELNVNALELDDSALYLCASSWGSSMYNEQFFGPGTRLTVL.

This clone appeared a single time. The gene calls are TRBV5-1 and TRBJ2-7; no clear D. The CDR3 sequence is 14 residues long. V gave up 3 bases and J gave up 2 bases, with 12 bases separating them. Per germline, CDR1 SGHRS and CDR2 YFSETQ. Here the CDR3 DNA reads TGCGCCAGCAGCTCCCAGACGGGCCCCTACGAGCAGTACTTC. This sequence encodes CASSSQTGPYEQYF.

This chain uses TRBV28 with TRBJ2-2; 13 bases align to TRBD2. V was pared by 4 bases and J by 7 bases, with 12 bases of the junction left unmatched. The CDR3 sequence is 18 residues long. Germline V gene data show CDR1 as MDHEN and CDR2 as SYDVKM. The CDR3 here is CASSSGQGLAGSVGELFF. In DNA form, the CDR3 reads TGTGCCAGCAGTTCGGGACAGGGACTAGCGGGATCGGTCGGGGAGCTGTTTTTT.

This sequence joins TRBV6-5 and TRBJ2-1, with 7 bases aligning to TRBD2. J lost 9 bases, V lost 8 bases, and 13 bases had no gene match. Germline CDR1 reads MNHEY; CDR2 reads SVGAGI. The CDR3 covers 14 residues. CDR3 in DNA: TGTGCCAGCCGCGAAGGGCTAGCGGCAGGTGAGCAGTTCTTC. Translated: CASREGLAAGEQFF.

V is TRBV28 and J is TRBJ1-2, with D possibly matching TRBD1 (5 bases). CDR3 size: 16 residues. CDR1 is MDHEN, CDR2 SYDVKM, per germline. Trimming stripped 6 bases from V and 1 base from J, with 18 bases between. As DNA, the CDR3 is TGTGCCAGCAGGGACCCTCCAGGGTATAGTAACTATGGCTACACCTTC. Translation gives CASRDPPGYSNYGYTF.

V usage is TRBV25-1 and J usage is TRBJ2-7; D unresolved. CDR1 MGHDK and CDR2 SYGVNS come from the germline V gene. This CDR3 has 14 amino acids. V dropped 2 bases and J dropped 2 bases, with 10 bases sitting between them. The CDR3 spells CASSEDGITYEQYF. As DNA, the CDR3 is TGTGCCAGCAGTGAAGACGGCATTACCTACGAGCAGTACTTC.

This clone was seen at least ten times. The sample holds other DNA sequences that translate to the same CDR3. The CDR3 reads CASSLEGGNQPQHF. Written as DNA, the CDR3 is TGTGCCAGCAGCTTAGAAGGGGGCAATCAGCCCCAGCATTTT. The chain combines TRBV7-2 with TRBJ1-5; a possible D gene is TRBD1 (5 bases). CDR1 SGHTA and CDR2 FQGNSA come from the germline V gene. Trimming took 1 base from V and 2 from J, leaving 6 bases between them. The CDR3 length is 14 residues. Full variable domain (rest looked up from reference TRBV7-2 and TRBJ1-5): GAGVSQSPSNKVTEKGKDVELRCDPISGHTALYWYRQSLGQGLEFLIYFQGNSAPDKSGLPSDRFSAERTGGSVSTLTIQRTQQEDSAVYLCASSLEGGNQPQHFGDGTRLSIL.

The sample holds many counts of this clone. Other DNA sequences of this sample code for an identical CDR3. This chain connects TRBV7-2 to TRBJ2-5; D uncertain. Trimming took 3 bases from V and 5 from J, leaving 7 bases between them. The V gene's germline CDR1 is SGHTA and CDR2 FQGNSA. The CDR3 covers 12 residues. The chain's CDR3 is CASSLGRETQYF. The CDR3 coding sequence is TGTGCCAGCAGCTTGGGAAGGGAGACCCAGTACTTC.

In DNA form, the CDR3 reads TGTGCCAGTAGGTTCCAATCTGGGGCCAACGTCCTGACTTTC. As protein: CASRFQSGANVLTF. The chain has TRBV19 and TRBJ2-6, with unresolved D. The CDR3 consists of 14 residues. With 6 bases removed from V and 1 base from J, the gap between germline ends came to 7 bases. Germline CDR1 is LNHDA and CDR2 is SQIVND (reference sequence).

The rearrangement uses TRBV27 and TRBJ2-3; the D is unclear. V was cut by 5 bases and J by 2 bases, with 11 bases left in between. CDR3 length: 14 amino acids. CDR1 MNHEY and CDR2 SMNVEV come from the germline V gene (reference sequence). The CDR3, as DNA: TGTGCCAGCAGTCCTCTTACAAACACAGATACGCAGTATTTT. It encodes CASSPLTNTDTQYF.

The chain combines TRBV5-1 with TRBJ2-5; TRBD2 might be the D (5 bases). V gave up 3 bases and J gave up 3 bases, with 9 bases separating them. Germline V gene data show CDR1 as SGHRS and CDR2 as YFSETQ. The CDR3 totals 13 residues. DNA for the CDR3: TGCGCCAGCAGCTATCGGCGGGAAGAGACCCAGTACTTC. Translating it yields CASSYRREETQYF.

The V gene is TRBV28, the J gene TRBJ1-1, with 11 nucleotides matching TRBD1. CDR1 MDHEN and CDR2 SYDVKM come from the germline V gene. The ends lost 7 bases at V and 7 bases at J; junction bases unmatched: 8. This CDR3 has 14 residues. CDR3 residues: CASTPGQGVFEAFF. CDR3 nucleotides: TGTGCCAGCACACCGGGACAGGGGGTATTTGAAGCTTTCTTT. The full variable domain, in which reference TRBV28 and TRBJ1-1 provide the parts outside the CDR3, is DVKVTQSSRYLVKRTGEKVFLECVQDMDHENMFWYRQDPGLGLRLIYFSYDVKMKEKGDIPEGYSVSREKKERFSLILESASTNQTSMYLCASTPGQGVFEAFFGQGTRLTVV.

The chain couples TRBV7-9 to TRBJ2-5; TRBD2 matches 10 bases. The CDR3 spans 19 residues. V lost 1 base, J lost 4 bases, and 15 bases stayed unmatched. Germline loops: CDR1 SEHNR, CDR2 FQNEAQ (reference sequence). CDR3 sequence: CASSLGGLASGRLGETQYF. The CDR3 bases are TGTGCCAGCAGCTTAGGAGGTTTGGCTAGCGGGAGATTGGGAGAGACCCAGTACTTC. The variable domain in full, with the rest retrieved from reference TRBV7-9 and TRBJ2-5, is DTGVSQNPRHKITKRGQNVTFRCDPISEHNRLYWYRQTLGQGPEFLTYFQNEAQLEKSRLLSDRFSAERPKGSFSTLEIQRTEQGDSAMYLCASSLGGLASGRLGETQYFGPGTRLLVL.

V and J are TRBV19 and TRBJ2-2; D may be TRBD1 (5 bases). V dropped 7 bases and J dropped 1 base, with 10 bases sitting between them. The germline V gene encodes CDR1 LNHDA and CDR2 SQIVND (reference sequence). The CDR3 is made up of 14 amino acids. The CDR3 region has the DNA TGTGCCAGTATTCCAGGGTGGAACACCGGGGAGCTGTTTTTT. Its protein is CASIPGWNTGELFF. Full variable domain (outside the CDR3, taken from reference TRBV19 and TRBJ2-2): DGGITQSPKYLFRKEGQNVTLSCEQNLNHDAMYWYRQDPGQGLRLIYYSQIVNDFQKGDIAEGYSVSREKKESFPLTVTSAQKNPTAFYLCASIPGWNTGELFFGEGSRLTVL.

This clone was seen a handful of times. This chain uses TRBV11-2 with TRBJ2-7, with 12 bases fitting TRBD2. V shed 0 bases, J shed 7 bases, and the junction held 10 bases outside the gene matches. Germline CDR1 and CDR2: SGHAT and FQNNGV. The CDR3 is 17 amino acids. CDR3 sequence (DNA): TGTGCCAGCAGCTTAGATCGGGCTAGCGGGAGGGCCAGGGAGCAGTACTTC. Translating it yields CASSLDRASGRAREQYF.

This clone appeared a single time. This sequence joins TRBV5-4 and TRBJ2-1, with 13 nucleotides matching TRBD2. The CDR3 consists of 15 residues. CDR1 and CDR2 from the germline V gene are SGHNT and YYREEE (reference sequence). The J segment lost 13 bases and the V segment lost 1 base, leaving 8 bases of the junction unmatched. This CDR3 is CASSLRTSGSQVQFF. DNA of the CDR3: TGTGCCAGCAGCTTGAGGACTAGCGGGAGCCAGGTACAGTTCTTC.

This chain joins TRBV15 and TRBJ1-2; the D gene is possibly TRBD1 (5 bases). The CDR3 runs 13 residues. V lost 3 bases and J 2 bases, leaving 7 bases between the germline ends. Germline V CDR1 and CDR2: LNHNV, YYDKDF (reference sequence). Here the CDR3 reads CATSSTGNYGYTF. CDR3 nucleotides: TGTGCCACCAGCAGTACAGGAAACTATGGCTACACCTTC.

The CDR3: CASSFGLLNEQFF. The CDR3 DNA is TGTGCCAGCAGTTTCGGACTTCTCAATGAGCAGTTCTTC. J is TRBJ2-1 and V is TRBV5-4, with TRBD2 as a possible D gene (5 bases). The germline V gene encodes CDR1 SGHNT and CDR2 YYREEE (reference sequence). The CDR3 totals 13 residues. Trimming cost V 5 bases and J 6 bases, with 12 bases left between them.

The chain uses TRBV11-3 and TRBJ2-5; 9 bases agree with TRBD1. There are 15 residues in the CDR3. Germline assignment: CDR1 SGHNT and CDR2 YENEEA. J gave up 5 bases and V 1 base, and 5 bases lay outside the gene matches. CDR3 amino acids: CASSLGGQGRETQYF. CDR3 DNA sequence: TGTGCCAGCAGCTTAGGGGGACAGGGTCGGGAGACCCAGTACTTC.